This T cell receptor (beta chain) was sequenced during a study of blood T cell repertoires in COVID-19. Study background: Spain, Italy and the United States supplied samples that represented acute and convalescent COVID-19. Sources were T cells, B-cell-depleted T cells, or PBMCs; the material itself was cDNA or gDNA.

Germline V gene lookup returns CDR1 SGHDT and CDR2 YYEEEE. V gave up 2 bases and J gave up 4 bases; unmatched junction bases: 11. CDR3 length: 16 amino acids. In the authors' workflow: Reference gene primer amplification gave estimated nucleated cell counts. TCRdb's table, derived via immunoSEQ multiplex PCR, lists solely in-frame clones and lacks some. V, J and clone size reflect that table, while D and trimming were determined from the DNA. The table includes some 40,000 clones, roughly 92% detected once. This chain connects TRBV5-6 to TRBJ1-2; 7 positions agree with TRBD1. The receptor was derived from a man aged 50 to 59 with active COVID-19. The specimen sequenced was peripheral blood. CDR3 nucleotides: TGTGCCAGCAGCTTAGGACAGGTCGGAGCGGGCTATGGCTACACCTTC. Amino acids: CASSLGQVGAGYGYTF.